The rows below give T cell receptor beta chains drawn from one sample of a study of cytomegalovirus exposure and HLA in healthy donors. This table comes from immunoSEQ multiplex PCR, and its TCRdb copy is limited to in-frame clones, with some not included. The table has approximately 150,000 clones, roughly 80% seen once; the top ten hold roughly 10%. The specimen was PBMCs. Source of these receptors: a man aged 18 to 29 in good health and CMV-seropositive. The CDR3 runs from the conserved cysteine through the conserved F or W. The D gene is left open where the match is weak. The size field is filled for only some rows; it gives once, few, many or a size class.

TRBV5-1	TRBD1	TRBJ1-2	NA	CASSLTPGTAYGYTF	TGCGCCAGCAGCCTAACCCCAGGGACAGCCTATGGCTACACCTTC
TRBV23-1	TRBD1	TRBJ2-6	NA	CASSQSTGEFSSGANVLTF	TGCGCCAGCAGTCAATCGACAGGGGAATTCTCCTCTGGGGCCAACGTCCTGACTTTC
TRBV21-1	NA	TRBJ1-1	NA	CASSASGGNTEAFF	TGTGCCAGCAGCGCTTCAGGGGGGAACACTGAAGCTTTCTTT
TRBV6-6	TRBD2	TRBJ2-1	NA	CASSYSRTSGGAKFF	TGTGCCAGCAGTTACTCCAGGACTAGCGGGGGGGCCAAGTTCTTC
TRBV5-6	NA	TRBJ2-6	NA	CASSLVLRSGANVLTF	TGTGCCAGCAGCTTGGTACTTCGCTCTGGGGCCAACGTCCTGACTTTC
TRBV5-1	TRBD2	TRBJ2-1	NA	CASSPRTSGTFDEQFF	TGCGCCAGCAGCCCTAGAACTAGCGGGACTTTCGATGAGCAGTTCTTC
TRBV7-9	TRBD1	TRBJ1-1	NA	CASSLRDRGAEAFF	TGTGCCAGCAGCTTGCGGGACAGAGGGGCTGAAGCTTTCTTT
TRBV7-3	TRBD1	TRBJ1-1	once	CASSPGRDSNTEAFF	TGTGCCAGCAGCCCAGGGCGGGACAGTAACACTGAAGCTTTCTTT
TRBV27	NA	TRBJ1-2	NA	CASRTFRGGRSRGYTF	TGTGCCAGCAGAACATTCCGCGGGGGGCGTTCTAGGGGCTACACCTTC
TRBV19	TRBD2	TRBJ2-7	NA	CASSIEAGEYEQYF	TGTGCCAGTAGTATAGAAGCGGGAGAATACGAGCAGTACTTC
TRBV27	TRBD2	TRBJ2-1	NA	CASSLIAGAGYNEQFF	TGTGCCAGCAGTTTAATAGCGGGAGCGGGGTACAATGAGCAGTTCTTC
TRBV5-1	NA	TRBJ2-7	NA	CASSLEQSYEQYF	TGCGCCAGCAGCTTGGAACAGTCCTACGAGCAGTACTTC
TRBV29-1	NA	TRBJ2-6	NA	CSVSGAGANVLTF	TGCAGCGTTTCGGGAGCGGGGGCCAACGTCCTGACTTTC
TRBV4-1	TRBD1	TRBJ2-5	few	CASSQPGQGGETQYF	TGCGCCAGCAGCCAGCCGGGACAGGGGGGGGAGACCCAGTACTTC
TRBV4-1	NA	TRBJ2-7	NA	CASSQDRQVFGEQYF	TGCGCCAGCAGCCAAGATCGCCAGGTCTTTGGCGAGCAGTACTTC
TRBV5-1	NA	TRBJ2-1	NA	CASSFTGEQFF	TGCGCCAGCAGCTTTACAGGGGAGCAGTTCTTC
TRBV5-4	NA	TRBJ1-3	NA	CASSLEGASGNTIYF	TGTGCCAGCAGCTTGGAAGGGGCCTCTGGAAACACCATATATTTT
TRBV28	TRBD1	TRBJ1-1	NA	CASSASAGDRYTEAFF	TGTGCCAGCAGTGCCTCGGCTGGGGACAGATACACTGAAGCTTTTTTT
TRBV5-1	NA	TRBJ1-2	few	CASSPRPTGQSNYGYTF	TGCGCCAGCAGCCCCCGCCCAACAGGGCAATCTAACTATGGCTACACCTTC
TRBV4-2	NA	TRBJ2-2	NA	CASSQDRGATGELFF	TGTGCCAGCAGCCAAGATCGTGGAGCGACCGGGGAGCTGTTTTTT
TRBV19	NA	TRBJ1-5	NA	CASNGGRSDNQPQHF	TGTGCCAGTAATGGGGGCAGGAGCGACAATCAGCCCCAGCATTTT
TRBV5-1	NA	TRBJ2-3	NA	CASSWKVERGTDTQYF	TGCGCCAGCAGCTGGAAGGTGGAGCGCGGCACAGATACGCAGTATTTT
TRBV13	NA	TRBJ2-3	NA	CASGWAVPRSGTDTQYF	TGTGCCAGCGGGTGGGCAGTCCCCCGCTCTGGCACAGATACGCAGTATTTT
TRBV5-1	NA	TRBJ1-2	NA	CASSLAGGGTYGYTF	TGCGCCAGCAGCTTGGCCGGGGGGGGCACCTATGGCTACACCTTC
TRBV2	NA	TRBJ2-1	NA	CASSVSSSYNEQFF	TGTGCCAGCAGTGTATCTAGCTCCTACAATGAGCAGTTCTTC
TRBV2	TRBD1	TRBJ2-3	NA	CASRPPQGADAADTQYF	TGTGCCAGCAGGCCCCCTCAGGGGGCAGACGCGGCAGATACGCAGTATTTT
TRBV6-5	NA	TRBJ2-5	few	CASKRLGWETQYF	TGTGCCAGCAAGCGACTAGGGTGGGAGACCCAGTACTTC
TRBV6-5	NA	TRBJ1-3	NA	CASSYRGTFSGNTIYF	TGTGCCAGCAGTTACCGGGGGACCTTCTCTGGAAACACCATATATTTT
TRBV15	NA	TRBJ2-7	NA	CATSSGGLRLPYEQYF	TGTGCCACCAGCAGTGGGGGCCTACGGCTCCCCTACGAGCAGTACTTC
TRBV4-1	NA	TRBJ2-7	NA	CASSPDTSYEQYF	TGCGCCAGCAGCCCCGACACCTCCTACGAGCAGTACTTC
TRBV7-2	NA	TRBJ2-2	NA	CASSSRGWGTGELFF	TGTGCCAGCAGCTCGAGGGGGTGGGGCACCGGGGAGCTGTTTTTT
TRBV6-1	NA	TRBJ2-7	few	CASNQGEAYEQYF	TGTGCCAGCAATCAGGGGGAGGCTTACGAGCAGTACTTC
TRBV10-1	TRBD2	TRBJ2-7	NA	CASSQGNPSGEQYF	TGCGCCAGCAGCCAAGGTAACCCTAGCGGGGAGCAGTACTTC
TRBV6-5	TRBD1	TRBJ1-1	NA	CASTSSGGTEAFF	TGTGCCAGCACCTCTTCAGGGGGCACTGAAGCTTTCTTT
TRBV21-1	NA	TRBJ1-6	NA	CASSKNQGPYNSPLHF	TGTGCCAGCAGCAAAAACCAGGGCCCCTATAATTCACCCCTCCACTTT
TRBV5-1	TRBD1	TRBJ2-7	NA	CASSFQGAREQYF	TGCGCCAGCAGCTTTCAGGGGGCGCGGGAGCAGTACTTC
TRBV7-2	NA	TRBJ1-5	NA	CASSLGQSGSSNQPQHF	TGTGCCAGCAGCTTAGGACAGAGTGGCAGTTCCAATCAGCCCCAGCATTTT
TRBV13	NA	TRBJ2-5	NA	CASSSGSRETQYF	TGTGCCAGCAGCTCGGGGTCGAGGGAGACCCAGTACTTC
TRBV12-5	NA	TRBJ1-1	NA	CASGTGRNTEAFF	TGTGCTAGTGGTACTGGGCGGAACACTGAAGCTTTCTTT
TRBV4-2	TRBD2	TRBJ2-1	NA	CASSQDLAGGSNEQFF	TGTGCCAGCAGCCAAGATCTAGCGGGGGGGTCCAATGAGCAGTTCTTC
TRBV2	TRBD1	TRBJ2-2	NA	CASSLGGYRGLGELFF	TGTGCCAGCAGCCTAGGGGGCTACAGGGGGCTAGGGGAGCTGTTTTTT
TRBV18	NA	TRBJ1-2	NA	CASSRQSTLYGYTF	TGTGCCAGCTCACGACAGTCCACCCTCTATGGCTACACCTTC
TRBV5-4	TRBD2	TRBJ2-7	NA	CASSLELAGVYEQYF	TGTGCCAGCAGCTTGGAACTAGCGGGAGTCTACGAGCAGTACTTC
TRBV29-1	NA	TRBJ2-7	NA	CSVFGVSSYEQYF	TGCAGCGTTTTCGGGGTTAGCTCCTACGAGCAGTACTTC
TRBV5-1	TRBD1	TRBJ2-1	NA	CASSPGTGGQGELPSEQFF	TGCGCCAGCAGCCCTGGGACAGGGGGCCAGGGGGAACTCCCTTCAGAGCAGTTCTTC
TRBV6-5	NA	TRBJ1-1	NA	CASSYSGAGTEAFF	TGTGCCAGCAGTTACTCGGGCGCAGGTACTGAAGCTTTCTTT
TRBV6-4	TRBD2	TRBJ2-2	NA	CASSVLAGADTGELFF	TGTGCCAGCAGTGTACTAGCGGGAGCGGACACCGGGGAGCTGTTTTTT
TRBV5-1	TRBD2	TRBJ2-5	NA	CASSLAGVGETQYF	TGCGCCAGCAGCTTAGCGGGAGTGGGAGAGACCCAGTACTTC
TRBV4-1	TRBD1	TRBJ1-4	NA	CASSLRDREEKLFF	TGCGCCAGCAGCCTCCGGGACAGGGAAGAAAAACTGTTTTTT
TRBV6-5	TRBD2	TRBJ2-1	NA	CASSYSLAGGQFF	TGTGCCAGCAGTTACTCACTAGCGGGAGGGCAGTTCTTC
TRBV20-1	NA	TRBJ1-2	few	CSATQYGYTF	TGCAGTGCTACCCAGTATGGCTACACCTTC
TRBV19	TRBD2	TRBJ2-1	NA	CASSTGLAGLSSYNEQFF	TGTGCCAGTAGTACGGGACTAGCGGGGCTGAGCTCCTACAATGAGCAGTTCTTC
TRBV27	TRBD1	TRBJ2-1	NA	CASSLLGEGGGLQFF	TGTGCCAGCAGTTTGCTCGGGGAAGGGGGCGGTCTGCAGTTCTTC
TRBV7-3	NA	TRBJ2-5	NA	CASSPTGGPETQYF	TGTGCCAGCAGCCCTACGGGGGGCCCAGAGACCCAGTACTTC
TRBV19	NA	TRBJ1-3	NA	CASSISRGSGNTIYF	TGTGCCAGTAGTATTTCAAGGGGCTCTGGAAACACCATATATTTT